This TCR beta chain was observed in a study of GPR56 and killer-like receptors on CD4 memory cells (dated by TCRdb to about 2019). General notes on the study: The study proposed that progressive acquisition of KLRB1, KLRG1, GPR56 and then KLRF1 marks human CD4+ memory T-cell differentiation and cytokine production potential. The healthy blood donors were described in the study as age-matched to the liver disease patients, whose median age was nearly 70 years. The paper's findings and limits, for the study overall: Rather than full repertoires, only the 100 most expanded clones per population were included in the diversity and similarity analyses. Overlap of TCR repertoires was especially pronounced between late populations 4 and 5, and partly extended to population 3. Clones dominating late populations 4 and 5 were also found in early populations 1 and 2, which the authors took as evidence for linear differentiation. Clonal frequency was low in the marker-negative population and rose progressively along the proposed pathway, while TCRbeta diversity fell correspondingly.

This clonotype is medium-sized (0.01 to 0.1%) on the basis of its frequency; no count is available. Its antigen remains unidentified. Five KLR/GPR56-defined CD4+ populations were enriched by fluorescence-activated cell sorting before TCRbeta sequencing. To test a linear memory differentiation pathway, TCRbeta repertoires were sequenced from five CD4+ T-cell subsets defined by expression of KLRB1, KLRG1, GPR56 and KLRF1. TCR-sequenced cells came from peripheral blood of healthy control individuals, reported as five donors in the TCRbeta analysis figure. The researchers collected heparinized peripheral blood and processed every sample within one hour of retrieval. Blood was diluted 1:2 in PBS, and peripheral blood mononuclear cells were then isolated from the diluted blood at room temperature by Biocoll density gradient centrifugation. Before flow sorting, CD4+ T cells were magnetically enriched from freshly isolated PBMCs using anti-CD4 MicroBeads. A BD FACSAria II was used to sort CD4+ T cells, enriched from the PBMCs of healthy donors, according to marker expression. For surface staining, the researchers used Miltenyi Biotec antibodies: anti-KLRB1 clone 191B8, anti-KLRF1 clone 4A4.D10 and anti-KLRG1 clone REA261.

Sequencing relied on an Illumina HiSeq 2500. To build sequencing libraries, a previously published PCR protocol was used to amplify the recombined TCRbeta locus. The study's processing was this. Any read whose average quality score fell below 30 was discarded, and IMSEQ was used to process the reads that remained. Clonotypes were defined by Vbeta gene, Jbeta gene and CDR3 amino acid sequence. The Morisita-Horn index, computed on the top 100 expanded clones, was used to quantify repertoire overlap between populations. Clonal diversity was assessed with Rényi diversity profiles calculated on the top 100 expanded clones. TCRdb reprocessed the reads and assigns one entry to each CDR3 protein sequence, leaving out DNA. Clone size and V and J calls follow TCRdb, not the original study. The sample table gives 1,300 to 1,500 distinct CDR3 sequences. The ten largest clones take up approximately 13% of the sample.

Sequenced input: memory CD4+ T cells from blood. This receptor was identified in a human donor in good health.

The CDR3 protein sequence reads: CASSLDGVTIYF. This receptor chain uses TRBV11-3 and TRBJ1-3. Including cysteine and phenylalanine, the CDR3 has 12 amino acids. No nucleotide data were recorded. The CDR1 and CDR2 encoded by the germline V gene are SGHNT and YENEEA. Joined to the reference TRBV11-3 and TRBJ1-3 proteins, this CDR3 gives the full variable domain: EAGVVQSPRYKIIEKKQPVAFWCNPISGHNTLYWYLQNLGQGPELLIRYENEEAVDDSQLPKDRFSAERLKGVDSTLKIQPAELGDSAVYLCASSLDGVTIYFGEGSWLTVV.